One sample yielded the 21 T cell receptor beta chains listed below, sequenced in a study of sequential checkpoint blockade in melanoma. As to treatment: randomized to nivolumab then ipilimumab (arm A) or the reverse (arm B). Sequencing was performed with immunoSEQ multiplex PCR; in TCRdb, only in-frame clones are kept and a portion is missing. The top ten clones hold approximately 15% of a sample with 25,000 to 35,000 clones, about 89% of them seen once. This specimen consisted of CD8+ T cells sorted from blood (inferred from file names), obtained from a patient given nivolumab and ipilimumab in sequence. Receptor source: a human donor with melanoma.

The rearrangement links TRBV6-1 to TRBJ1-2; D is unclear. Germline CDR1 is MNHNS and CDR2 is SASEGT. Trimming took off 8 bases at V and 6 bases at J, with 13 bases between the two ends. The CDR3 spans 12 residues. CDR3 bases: TGTGCCAGCCTGGTGTGGTCAGATGGCTACACCTTC. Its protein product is CASLVWSDGYTF.

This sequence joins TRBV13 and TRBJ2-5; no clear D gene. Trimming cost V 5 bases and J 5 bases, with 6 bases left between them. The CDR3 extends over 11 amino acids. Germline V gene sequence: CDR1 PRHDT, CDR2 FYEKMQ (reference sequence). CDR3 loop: CASSLRETQYF. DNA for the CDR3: TGTGCCAGCAGCCTGAGGGAGACCCAGTACTTC.

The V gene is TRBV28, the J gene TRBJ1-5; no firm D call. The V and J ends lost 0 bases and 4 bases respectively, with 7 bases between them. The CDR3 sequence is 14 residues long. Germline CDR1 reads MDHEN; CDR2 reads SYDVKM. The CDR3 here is CASSLWPGNQPQHF. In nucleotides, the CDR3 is TGTGCCAGCAGTTTATGGCCAGGAAATCAGCCCCAGCATTTT.

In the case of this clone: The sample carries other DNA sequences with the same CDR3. In nucleotides, the CDR3 is TGTGCCAGCAGTGAGGCGACAGCCTACGAGCAGTACTTC. This translates into CASSEATAYEQYF. This rearrangement joins TRBV6-1 to TRBJ2-7, with a tentative D call TRBD1 (5 bases). The CDR3 is made up of 13 amino acids. Germline CDR1 is MNHNS and CDR2 is SASEGT. With 3 bases removed from V and 2 bases from J, the gap between germline ends came to 8 bases.

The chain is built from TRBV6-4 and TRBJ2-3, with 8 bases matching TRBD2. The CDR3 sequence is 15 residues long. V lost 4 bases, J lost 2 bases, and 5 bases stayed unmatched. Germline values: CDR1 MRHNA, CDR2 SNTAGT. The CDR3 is CASSVKAGDTDTQYF. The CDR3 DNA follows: TGTGCCAGCAGTGTAAAAGCGGGAGACACAGATACGCAGTATTTT.

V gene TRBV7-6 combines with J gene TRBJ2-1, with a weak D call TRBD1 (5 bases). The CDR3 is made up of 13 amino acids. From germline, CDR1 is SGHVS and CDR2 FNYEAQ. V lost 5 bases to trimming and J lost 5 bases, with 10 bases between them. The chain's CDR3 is CASSTDRDNEQFF. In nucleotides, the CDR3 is TGTGCCAGCAGCACAGACAGAGACAATGAGCAGTTCTTC.

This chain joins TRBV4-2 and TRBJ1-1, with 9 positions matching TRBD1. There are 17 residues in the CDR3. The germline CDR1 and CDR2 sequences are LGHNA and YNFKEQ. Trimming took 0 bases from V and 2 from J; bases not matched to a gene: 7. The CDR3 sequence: CASSQDWETGGNTEAFF. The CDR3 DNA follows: TGTGCCAGCAGCCAAGATTGGGAGACAGGGGGAAACACTGAAGCTTTCTTT.

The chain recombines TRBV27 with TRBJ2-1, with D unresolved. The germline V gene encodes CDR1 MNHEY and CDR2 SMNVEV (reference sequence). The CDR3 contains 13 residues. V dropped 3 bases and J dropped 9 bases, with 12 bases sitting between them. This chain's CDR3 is CASSFTLVGEQFF. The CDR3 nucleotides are TGTGCCAGCAGTTTTACCCTAGTGGGTGAGCAGTTCTTC.

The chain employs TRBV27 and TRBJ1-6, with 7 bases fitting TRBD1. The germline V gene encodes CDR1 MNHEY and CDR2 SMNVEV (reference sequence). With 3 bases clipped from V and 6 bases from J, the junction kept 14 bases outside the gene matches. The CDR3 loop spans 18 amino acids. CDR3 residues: CASSLYSTGHNFNSPLHF. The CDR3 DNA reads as TGTGCCAGCAGTTTGTACTCGACAGGGCATAATTTTAATTCACCCCTCCACTTT.

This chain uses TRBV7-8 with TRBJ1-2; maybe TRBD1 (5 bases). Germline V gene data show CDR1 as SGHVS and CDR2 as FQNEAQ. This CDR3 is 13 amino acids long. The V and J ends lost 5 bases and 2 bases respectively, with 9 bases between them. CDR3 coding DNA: TGTGCCAGCAGCCTACGGGGGAACTATGGCTACACCTTC. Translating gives CASSLRGNYGYTF.

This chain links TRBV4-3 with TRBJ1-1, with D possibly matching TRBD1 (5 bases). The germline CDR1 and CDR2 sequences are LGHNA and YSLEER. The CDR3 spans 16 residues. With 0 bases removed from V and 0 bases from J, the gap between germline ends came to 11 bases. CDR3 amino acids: CASSQDGEGMNTEAFF. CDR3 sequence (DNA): TGCGCCAGCAGCCAAGACGGGGAGGGGATGAACACTGAAGCTTTCTTT.

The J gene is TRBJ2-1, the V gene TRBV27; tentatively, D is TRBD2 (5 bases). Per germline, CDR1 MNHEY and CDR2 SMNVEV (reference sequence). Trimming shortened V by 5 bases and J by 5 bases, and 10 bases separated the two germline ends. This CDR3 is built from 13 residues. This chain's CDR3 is CASSAGGHNEQFF. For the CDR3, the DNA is TGTGCCAGCAGTGCTGGCGGGCACAATGAGCAGTTCTTC.

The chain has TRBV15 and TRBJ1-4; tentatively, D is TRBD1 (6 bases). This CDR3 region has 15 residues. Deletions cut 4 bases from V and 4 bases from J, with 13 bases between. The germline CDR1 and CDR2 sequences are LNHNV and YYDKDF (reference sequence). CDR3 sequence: CATSKAGVLNEKLFF. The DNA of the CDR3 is TGTGCCACCAGCAAAGCAGGGGTCCTTAATGAAAAACTGTTTTTT.

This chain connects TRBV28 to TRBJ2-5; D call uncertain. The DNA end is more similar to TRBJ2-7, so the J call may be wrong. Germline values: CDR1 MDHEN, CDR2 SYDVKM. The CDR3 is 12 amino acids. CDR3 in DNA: TGTGCCAGCAGTTTCGTAGTGTACGAGCAGTACTTC. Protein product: CASSFVVYEQYF.

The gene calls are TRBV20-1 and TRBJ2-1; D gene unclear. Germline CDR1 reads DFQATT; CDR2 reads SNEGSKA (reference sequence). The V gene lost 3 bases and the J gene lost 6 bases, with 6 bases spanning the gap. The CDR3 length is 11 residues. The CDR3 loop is CSASPSNEQFF. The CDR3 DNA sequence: TGCAGTGCTAGCCCCAGCAATGAGCAGTTCTTC.

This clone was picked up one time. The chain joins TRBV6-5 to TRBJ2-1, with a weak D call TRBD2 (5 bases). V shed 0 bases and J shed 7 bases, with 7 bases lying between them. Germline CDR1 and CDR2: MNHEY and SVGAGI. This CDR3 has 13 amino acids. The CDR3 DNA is TGTGCCAGCAGTTACTCGCGGGCAAATGAGCAGTTCTTC. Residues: CASSYSRANEQFF.

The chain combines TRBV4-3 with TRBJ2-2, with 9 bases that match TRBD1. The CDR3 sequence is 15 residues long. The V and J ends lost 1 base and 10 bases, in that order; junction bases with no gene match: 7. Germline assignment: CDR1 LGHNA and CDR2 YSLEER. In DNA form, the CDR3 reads TGCGCCAGCAGCCAAGTTGGGGACAGGGTGGAGGAGCTGTTTTTT. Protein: CASSQVGDRVEELFF.

CDR3 DNA: TGTGCCAGCAGTAAACACCCTAGCGGGTTTTACAATGAGCAGTTCTTC. Amino acids: CASSKHPSGFYNEQFF. This chain links TRBV27 with TRBJ2-1; 8 bases line up with TRBD2. J gave up 4 bases and V 5 bases, and 10 bases lay outside the gene matches. In germline, CDR1 is MNHEY, CDR2 SMNVEV (reference sequence). CDR3 length: 16 residues.

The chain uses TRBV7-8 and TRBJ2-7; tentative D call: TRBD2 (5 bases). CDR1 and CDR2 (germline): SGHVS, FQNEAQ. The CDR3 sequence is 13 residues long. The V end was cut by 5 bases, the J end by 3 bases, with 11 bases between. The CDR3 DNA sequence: TGTGCCAGCAGCATTAAGGGAGTCTACGAGCAGTACTTC. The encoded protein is CASSIKGVYEQYF.

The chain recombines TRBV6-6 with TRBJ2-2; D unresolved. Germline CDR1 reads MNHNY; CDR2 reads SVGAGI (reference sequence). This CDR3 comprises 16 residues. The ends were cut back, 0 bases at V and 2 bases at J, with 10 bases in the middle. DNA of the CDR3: TGTGCCAGCAGTTACTCTAAGCCCTTCAACACCGGGGAGCTGTTTTTT. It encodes CASSYSKPFNTGELFF.

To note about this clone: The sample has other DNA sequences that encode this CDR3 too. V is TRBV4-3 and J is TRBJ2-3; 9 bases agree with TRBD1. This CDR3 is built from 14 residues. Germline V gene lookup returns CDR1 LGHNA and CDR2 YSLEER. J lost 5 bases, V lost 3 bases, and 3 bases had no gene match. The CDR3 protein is CASSQGQGVDTQYF. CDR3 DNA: TGCGCCAGCAGCCAGGGACAGGGTGTAGATACGCAGTATTTT.